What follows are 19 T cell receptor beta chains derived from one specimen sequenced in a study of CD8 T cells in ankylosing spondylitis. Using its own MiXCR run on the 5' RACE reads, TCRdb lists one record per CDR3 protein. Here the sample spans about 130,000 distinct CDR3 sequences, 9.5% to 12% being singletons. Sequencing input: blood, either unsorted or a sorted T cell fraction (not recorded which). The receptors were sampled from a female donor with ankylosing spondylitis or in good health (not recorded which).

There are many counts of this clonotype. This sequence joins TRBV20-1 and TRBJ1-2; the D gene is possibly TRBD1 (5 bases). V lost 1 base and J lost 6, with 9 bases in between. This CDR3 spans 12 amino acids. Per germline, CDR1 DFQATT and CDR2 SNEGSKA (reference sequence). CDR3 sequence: CSARGWGDGYTF. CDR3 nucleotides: TGCAGTGCTAGAGGTTGGGGGGATGGCTACACCTTC.

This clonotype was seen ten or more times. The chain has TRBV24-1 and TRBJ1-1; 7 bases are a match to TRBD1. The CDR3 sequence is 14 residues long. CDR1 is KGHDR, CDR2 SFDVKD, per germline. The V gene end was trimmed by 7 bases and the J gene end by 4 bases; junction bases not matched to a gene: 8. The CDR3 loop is CATSATGRSTEAFF. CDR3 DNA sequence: TGTGCCACCAGCGCGACAGGGAGGTCCACTGAAGCTTTCTTT.

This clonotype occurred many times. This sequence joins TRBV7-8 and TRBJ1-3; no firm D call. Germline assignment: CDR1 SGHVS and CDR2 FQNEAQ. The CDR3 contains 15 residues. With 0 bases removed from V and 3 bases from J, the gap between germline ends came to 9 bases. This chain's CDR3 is CASSLAKPVGNTIYF. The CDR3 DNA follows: TGTGCCAGCAGCTTAGCGAAACCCGTTGGAAACACCATATATTTT.

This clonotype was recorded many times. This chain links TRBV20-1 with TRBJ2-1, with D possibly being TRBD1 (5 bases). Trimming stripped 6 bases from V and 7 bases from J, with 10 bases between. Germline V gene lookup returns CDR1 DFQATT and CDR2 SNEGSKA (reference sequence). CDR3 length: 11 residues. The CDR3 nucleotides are TGCAGTGCCCGAAAGGGGAATGAGCAGTTCTTC. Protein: CSARKGNEQFF.

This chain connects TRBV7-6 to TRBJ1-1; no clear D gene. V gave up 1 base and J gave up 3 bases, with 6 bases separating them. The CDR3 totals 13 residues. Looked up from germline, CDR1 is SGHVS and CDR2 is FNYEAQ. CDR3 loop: CASSLGEYTEAFF. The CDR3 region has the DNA TGTGCCAGCAGCTTAGGCGAGTACACTGAAGCTTTCTTT.

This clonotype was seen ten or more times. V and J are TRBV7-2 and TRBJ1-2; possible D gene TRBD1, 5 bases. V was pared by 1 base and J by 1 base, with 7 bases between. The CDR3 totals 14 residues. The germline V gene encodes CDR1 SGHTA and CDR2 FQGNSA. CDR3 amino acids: CASSLGGVNYGYTF. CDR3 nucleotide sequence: TGTGCCAGCAGCTTAGGAGGGGTTAACTATGGCTACACCTTC.

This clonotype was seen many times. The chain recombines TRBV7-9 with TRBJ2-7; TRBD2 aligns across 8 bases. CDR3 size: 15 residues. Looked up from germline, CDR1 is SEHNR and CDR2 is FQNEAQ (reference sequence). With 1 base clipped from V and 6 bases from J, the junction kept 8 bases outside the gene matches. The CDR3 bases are TGTGCCAGCAGCTTAGGGGGGCGGGAGGTTATCGAGCAGTACTTC. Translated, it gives CASSLGGREVIEQYF.

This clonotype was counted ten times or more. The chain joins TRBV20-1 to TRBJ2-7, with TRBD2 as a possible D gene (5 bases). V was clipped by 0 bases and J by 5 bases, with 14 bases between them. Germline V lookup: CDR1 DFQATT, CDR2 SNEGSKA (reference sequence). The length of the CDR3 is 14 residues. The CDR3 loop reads CSARDAGYLDEQYF. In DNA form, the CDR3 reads TGCAGTGCTAGAGATGCGGGTTACTTGGACGAGCAGTACTTC.

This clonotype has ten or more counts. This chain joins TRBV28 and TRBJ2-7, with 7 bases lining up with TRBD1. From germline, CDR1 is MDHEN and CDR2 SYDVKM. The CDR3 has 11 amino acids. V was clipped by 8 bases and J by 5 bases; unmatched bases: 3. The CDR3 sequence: CASLGGHEQYF. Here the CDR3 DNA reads TGTGCCAGCCTAGGGGGCCACGAGCAGTACTTC.

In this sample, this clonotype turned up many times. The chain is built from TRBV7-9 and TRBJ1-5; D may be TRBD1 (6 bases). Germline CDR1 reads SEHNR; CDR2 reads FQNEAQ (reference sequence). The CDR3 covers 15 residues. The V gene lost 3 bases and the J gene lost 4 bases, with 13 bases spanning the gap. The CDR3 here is CASSFGWRGNQPQHF. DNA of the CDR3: TGTGCCAGCAGCTTCGGGTGGAGGGGGAATCAGCCCCAGCATTTT.

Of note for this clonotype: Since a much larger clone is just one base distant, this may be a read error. CDR3 sequence reads: CNARGQETQYF. The CDR3 region has the DNA TGCAATGCTAGAGGCCAAGAGACCCAGTACTTC. This chain joins TRBV20-1 and TRBJ2-5; D is unresolved. CDR1 is DFQATT, CDR2 SNEGSKA, per germline (reference sequence). CDR3 size: 11 residues.

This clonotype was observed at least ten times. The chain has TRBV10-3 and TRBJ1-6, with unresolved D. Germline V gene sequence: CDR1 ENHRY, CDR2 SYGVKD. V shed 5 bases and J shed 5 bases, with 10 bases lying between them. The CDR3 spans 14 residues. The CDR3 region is CAISPVRDNSPLHF. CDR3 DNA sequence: TGTGCCATCAGTCCAGTACGGGATAATTCACCCCTCCACTTT.

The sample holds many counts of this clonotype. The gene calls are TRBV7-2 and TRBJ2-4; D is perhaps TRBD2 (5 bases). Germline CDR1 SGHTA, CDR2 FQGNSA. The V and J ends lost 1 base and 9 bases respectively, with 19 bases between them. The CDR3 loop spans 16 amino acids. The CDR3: CASSLVRASTSGIQYF. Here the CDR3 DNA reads TGTGCCAGCAGCTTAGTGCGGGCTAGTACCTCGGGCATTCAGTACTTC.

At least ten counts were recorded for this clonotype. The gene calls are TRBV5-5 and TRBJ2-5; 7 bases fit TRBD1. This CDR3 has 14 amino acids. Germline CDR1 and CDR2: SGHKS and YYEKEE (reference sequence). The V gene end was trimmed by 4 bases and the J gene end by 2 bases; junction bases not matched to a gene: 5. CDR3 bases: TGTGCCAGCAGCCGACAGGGTAGACAAGAGACCCAGTACTTC. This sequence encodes CASSRQGRQETQYF.

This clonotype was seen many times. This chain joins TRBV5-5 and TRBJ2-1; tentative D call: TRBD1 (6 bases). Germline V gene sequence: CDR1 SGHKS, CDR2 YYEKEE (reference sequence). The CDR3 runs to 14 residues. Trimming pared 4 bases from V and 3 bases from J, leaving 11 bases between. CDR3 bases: TGTGCCAGCAGCGTGACAGGAATCTACAATGAGCAGTTCTTC. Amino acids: CASSVTGIYNEQFF.

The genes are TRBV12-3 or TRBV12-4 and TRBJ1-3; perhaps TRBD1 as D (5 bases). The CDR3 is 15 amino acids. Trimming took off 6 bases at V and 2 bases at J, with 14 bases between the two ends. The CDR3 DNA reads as TGTGCCAGCAGCAGCGCGGGACTCGCTGGAAACACCATATATTTT. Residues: CASSSAGLAGNTIYF.

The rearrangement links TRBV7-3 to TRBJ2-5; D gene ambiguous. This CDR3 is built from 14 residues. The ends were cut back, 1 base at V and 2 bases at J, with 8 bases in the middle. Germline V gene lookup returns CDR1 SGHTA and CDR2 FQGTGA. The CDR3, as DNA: TGTGCCAGCAGCTTAAGGGGTTTGCAAGAGACCCAGTACTTC. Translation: CASSLRGLQETQYF. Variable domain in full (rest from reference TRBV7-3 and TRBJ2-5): GAGVSQTPSNKVTEKGKYVELRCDPISGHTALYWYRQSLGQGPEFLIYFQGTGAADDSGLPNDRFFAVRPEGSVSTLKIQRTERGDSAVYLCASSLRGLQETQYFGPGTRLLVL.

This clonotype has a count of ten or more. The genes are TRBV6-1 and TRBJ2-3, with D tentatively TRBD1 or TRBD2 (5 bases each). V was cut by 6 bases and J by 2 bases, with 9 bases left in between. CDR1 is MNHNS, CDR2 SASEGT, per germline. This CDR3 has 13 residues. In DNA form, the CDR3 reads TGTGCCAGCAGGAGGGACCACACAGATACGCAGTATTTT. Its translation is CASRRDHTDTQYF.

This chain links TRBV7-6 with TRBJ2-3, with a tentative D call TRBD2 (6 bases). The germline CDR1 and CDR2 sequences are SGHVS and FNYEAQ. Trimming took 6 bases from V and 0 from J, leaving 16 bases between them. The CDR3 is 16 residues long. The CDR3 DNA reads TGTGCCAGCAGTTTACTACTTGGGGGGAGCACAGATACGCAGTATTTT. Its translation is CASSLLLGGSTDTQYF.